The 22 T cell receptor beta chains reported below all come from one sample, sequenced in a study of beta chain features in type 1 diabetes. Study-level points and caveats: Patients with Type 1 diabetes showed moderately but significantly shorter TCRB CDR3s in all four CD4+ subsets.

Their antigens remain unidentified. The authors reverse transcribed all of the isolated RNA, so sequencing captured expressed TCRB transcripts. TCRdb's table, derived via immunoSEQ multiplex PCR, lists solely in-frame clones and lacks some. This table has hundreds of thousands of clones, around 15% appearing once. The sample was naive CD4+ T cells from blood. The receptors were gathered from a man aged 18 to 29 with type 1 diabetes.

J is TRBJ2-7 and V is TRBV28, with 10 bases lining up with TRBD2. The CDR3 consists of 15 residues. The ends lost 5 bases at V and 1 base at J; junction bases unmatched: 5. Germline CDR1 MDHEN, CDR2 SYDVKM. In DNA, the CDR3 is TGTGCCAGCAGTCGGATGACTAGCGGGTCCTACGAGCAGTACTTC. It is translated as CASSRMTSGSYEQYF.

This clone was observed a handful of times. The chain joins TRBV7-2 to TRBJ2-1; the match to TRBD2 covers 9 bases. The CDR3 is 18 residues long. Trimming at V came to 6 bases and at J to 7 bases, leaving 19 bases not matched to a gene. Germline V gene data show CDR1 as SGHTA and CDR2 as FQGNSA. This chain's CDR3 is CASSLRDSGGPIRNEQFF. The CDR3, as DNA: TGTGCCAGCAGTCTGCGCGATAGCGGGGGCCCAATTAGAAATGAGCAGTTCTTC.

J is TRBJ2-6 and V is TRBV5-1, with D tentatively TRBD2 (5 bases). V gave up 0 bases and J gave up 3 bases, with 10 bases separating them. Germline CDR1 reads SGHRS; CDR2 reads YFSETQ. This CDR3 contains 16 residues. CDR3 residues: CASSLVSGFGANVLTF. For the CDR3, the DNA is TGCGCCAGCAGCTTGGTGAGCGGATTTGGGGCCAACGTCCTGACTTTC.

This clone was detected only a few times. The chain recombines TRBV29-1 with TRBJ1-1, with D perhaps TRBD1 (5 bases). Between the trimmed V and J ends, which lost 0 bases and 5 bases, there was a span of 13 bases. The CDR3 spans 14 residues. Germline assignment: CDR1 SQVTM and CDR2 ANQGSEA. CDR3 in DNA: TGCAGCGTTGAAGAGGCAGGATGGGGGACTGAAGCTTTCTTT. Its protein product is CSVEEAGWGTEAFF.

This rearrangement joins TRBV5-1 to TRBJ2-1, with 7 nucleotides matching TRBD1. J lost 9 bases, V lost 4 bases, and 13 bases had no gene match. CDR1 and CDR2 (germline): SGHRS, YFSETQ. The CDR3 contains 15 residues. CDR3 sequence reads: CASSLGTAQDVEQFF. For the CDR3, the DNA is TGCGCCAGCAGCCTTGGGACAGCCCAGGACGTTGAGCAGTTCTTC.

This clone occurred a few times. This chain joins TRBV6-5 and TRBJ1-1; D remains ambiguous. The germline gives CDR1 MNHEY, CDR2 SVGAGI. The V gene lost 8 bases and the J gene lost 8 bases, with 15 bases spanning the gap. The CDR3 is made up of 12 amino acids. As DNA, the CDR3 is TGTGCCAGCGTAGTACCCAGAAGGGAAGCTTTCTTT. This gives the protein CASVVPRREAFF.

This clone was seen a few times. The V and J genes are TRBV15 and TRBJ2-7; 7 nucleotides line up with TRBD2. Germline V gives CDR1 LNHNV, CDR2 YYDKDF (reference sequence). The CDR3 is 15 residues long. The V gene end was trimmed by 5 bases and the J gene end by 6 bases; junction bases not matched to a gene: 13. The CDR3 nucleotides are TGTGCCACCAGCGGTACTAGCGCCGGGTTTGGCGAGCAGTACTTC. This translates into CATSGTSAGFGEQYF.

This clone was seen a few times. CDR3 DNA sequence: TGTGCCAGCAGTGACGGACTTATCAATCAGCCCCAGCATTTT. Its protein product is CASSDGLINQPQHF. This chain joins TRBV25-1 and TRBJ1-5; D gene ambiguous. The CDR3 has 14 residues. V gave up 3 bases and J gave up 3 bases, with 9 bases separating them. Looked up from germline, CDR1 is MGHDK and CDR2 is SYGVNS.

This clone was counted between two and nine times. CDR3 coding DNA: TGTGCCAGCAGCTTCCGCGGGACACCCACAGATACGCAGTATTTT. Encoded protein: CASSFRGTPTDTQYF. The chain is built from TRBV7-9 and TRBJ2-3; D possibly uses TRBD1 or TRBD2 (6 bases each). The germline V and J ends were trimmed by 3 bases and 2 bases, with 12 bases remaining between them. The CDR3 is 15 residues long. CDR1 and CDR2 (germline): SEHNR, FQNEAQ (reference sequence).

The CDR3 DNA reads as TGTGCCAGCAGTGAAGCGGCTAGCACGAATGAGCAGTTCTTC. This translates into CASSEAASTNEQFF. The rearrangement joins TRBV2 to TRBJ2-1, with D perhaps matching TRBD2 (5 bases). Per the germline V gene, CDR1 is SNHLY and CDR2 is FYNNEI. The V gene lost 0 bases and the J gene lost 7 bases, with 10 bases spanning the gap. The CDR3 runs 14 residues.

This clone has only a few counts. The chain joins TRBV10-3 to TRBJ2-5; no firm D call. Germline-derived CDR1 and CDR2 are ENHRY and SYGVKD. V lost 4 bases and J 1 base, leaving 7 bases between the germline ends. The CDR3 extends over 13 amino acids. CDR3 nucleotide sequence: TGTGCCATCAGTGGCTTGGGCCAAGAGACCCAGTACTTC. This codes for CAISGLGQETQYF.

J is TRBJ2-4 and V is TRBV9; TRBD2 matches 8 bases. V lost 3 bases to trimming and J lost 7 bases; unmatched junction nucleotides: 12. CDR1 SGDLS and CDR2 YYNGEE come from the germline V gene. The CDR3 loop spans 16 amino acids. CDR3 region: CASSAGTSVLGNIQYF. The CDR3 DNA reads as TGTGCCAGCAGCGCCGGGACTAGTGTTCTGGGGAACATTCAGTACTTC. The full variable domain, in which reference TRBV9 and TRBJ2-4 provide the parts outside the CDR3, is DSGVTQTPKHLITATGQRVTLRCSPRSGDLSVYWYQQSLDQGLQFLIQYYNGEERAKGNILERFSAQQFPDLHSELNLSSLELGDSALYFCASSAGTSVLGNIQYFGAGTRLSVL.

For this clone: Additional DNA sequences in this sample encode the identical CDR3. The chain employs TRBV6-5 and TRBJ1-5; D is possibly TRBD1 (6 bases). From germline, CDR1 is MNHEY and CDR2 SVGAGI. CDR3 length: 15 residues. V was cut by 0 bases and J by 4 bases, with 10 bases left in between. Written as DNA, the CDR3 is TGTGCCAGCAGTTACTCGGGGCAGGGGAATCAGCCCCAGCATTTT. Its translation: CASSYSGQGNQPQHF.

This chain links TRBV5-6 with TRBJ2-7; 9 nucleotides align to TRBD1. The V gene's germline CDR1 is SGHDT and CDR2 YYEEEE. V was pared by 9 bases and J by 0 bases, with 7 bases of the junction left unmatched. The CDR3 runs to 14 residues. The CDR3 loop reads CATSGQGSSYEQYF. CDR3 bases: TGTGCCACCTCCGGACAGGGGAGCTCCTACGAGCAGTACTTC. The whole variable domain, filled in from reference TRBV5-6 and TRBJ2-7, reads DAGVTQSPTHLIKTRGQQVTLRCSPKSGHDTVSWYQQALGQGPQFIFQYYEEEERQRGNFPDRFSGHQFPNYSSELNVNALLLGDSALYLCATSGQGSSYEQYFGPGTRLTVT.

This clone is a singleton in its sample. V and J are TRBV4-1 and TRBJ1-2, with 9 nucleotides matching TRBD1. The CDR3 runs to 17 residues. CDR1 MGHRA and CDR2 YSYEKL come from the germline V gene. The V gene end was trimmed by 1 base and the J gene end by 7 bases; junction bases not matched to a gene: 13. CDR3 sequence reads: CASSQVGTGRELRGYTF. The CDR3 region has the DNA TGCGCCAGCAGCCAAGTGGGGACAGGGAGAGAGTTACGTGGCTACACCTTC.

This clone was counted only a few times. The chain employs TRBV30 and TRBJ2-2, with 10 nucleotides matching TRBD2. From germline, CDR1 is GTSNPN and CDR2 SVGIG (reference sequence). The CDR3 sequence is 18 residues long. The V and J ends lost 0 bases and 5 bases, in that order; junction bases with no gene match: 12. CDR3 DNA sequence: TGTGCCTGGAGTGTCACCTCCCTCCTAGCGGGGGCTACCGGGGAGCTGTTTTTT. Its translation is CAWSVTSLLAGATGELFF.

The chain couples TRBV7-2 to TRBJ1-1, with TRBD1 as a possible D gene (5 bases). This CDR3 comprises 16 residues. Germline-derived CDR1 and CDR2 are SGHTA and FQGNSA. Deletions cut 3 bases from V and 1 base from J, with 15 bases between. The CDR3 protein is CASSLSGSIRNTEAFF. Written as DNA, the CDR3 is TGTGCCAGCAGCTTGTCAGGGAGCATTAGGAACACTGAAGCTTTCTTT.

This clone has more than one count but fewer than ten. The same CDR3 also results from other DNA sequences found in this sample. The chain joins TRBV2 to TRBJ2-2; 8 nucleotides match TRBD1. This CDR3 is built from 14 residues. Germline CDR1 SNHLY, CDR2 FYNNEI. J was trimmed by 2 bases and V by 7 bases; bases with no gene match: 3. This CDR3 reads CASNQGANTGELFF. Written as DNA, the CDR3 is TGTGCCAGCAACCAGGGGGCCAACACCGGGGAGCTGTTTTTT.

The chain links TRBV20-1 to TRBJ1-1; D gene unclear. The CDR3 covers 11 residues. Trimming removed 5 bases from V and 5 bases from J, with 9 bases in between. From germline, CDR1 is DFQATT and CDR2 SNEGSKA (reference sequence). The CDR3 DNA reads as TGCAGTGCTCGAACCGGGACTGAAGCTTTCTTT. Its translation is CSARTGTEAFF.

The gene calls are TRBV9 and TRBJ1-2; the D gene is possibly TRBD1 (5 bases). V lost 1 base to trimming and J lost 1 base, with 17 bases between them. The CDR3 length is 17 residues. Germline V gene data show CDR1 as SGDLS and CDR2 as YYNGEE. The CDR3 coding sequence is TGTGCCAGCAGCGTACAGACAGACCAAGCTCTTAACTATGGCTACACCTTC. It codes for CASSVQTDQALNYGYTF.

This chain links TRBV23-1 with TRBJ1-5; D might be TRBD1 (6 bases). TRBV23-1 has ORF status, its function being uncertain. The CDR3 sequence is 16 residues long. Trimming cost V 0 bases and J 5 bases, with 14 bases left between them. The DNA for the CDR3 is TGCGCCAGCAGTCAATCGTTGGGCCAGGGGTATCAGCCCCAGCATTTT. It codes for CASSQSLGQGYQPQHF.

The chain combines TRBV29-1 with TRBJ2-7; TRBD1 agrees at 11 bases. Germline V CDR1 and CDR2: SQVTM, ANQGSEA. The J segment lost 2 bases and the V segment lost 4 bases, leaving 4 bases of the junction unmatched. This CDR3 region has 14 residues. The CDR3 is CSVGPGQGAYEQYF. The CDR3 nucleotides are TGCAGCGTTGGTCCGGGACAGGGGGCCTACGAGCAGTACTTC.